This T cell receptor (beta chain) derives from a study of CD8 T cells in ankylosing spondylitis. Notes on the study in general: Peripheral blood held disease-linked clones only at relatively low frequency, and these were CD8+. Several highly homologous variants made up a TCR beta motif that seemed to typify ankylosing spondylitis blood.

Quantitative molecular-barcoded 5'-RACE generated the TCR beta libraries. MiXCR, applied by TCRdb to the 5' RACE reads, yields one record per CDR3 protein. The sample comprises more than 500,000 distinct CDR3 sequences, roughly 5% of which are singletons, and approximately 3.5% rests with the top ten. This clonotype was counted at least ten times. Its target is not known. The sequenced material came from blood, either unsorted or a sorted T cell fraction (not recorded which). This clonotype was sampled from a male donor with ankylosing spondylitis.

The CDR3 sequence is CASSVGDSTYEQYF. DNA of the CDR3: TGTGCCAGCAGCGTAGGTGACAGCACCTACGAGCAGTACTTC. The chain recombines TRBV9 with TRBJ2-7; TRBD1 is a possible D gene (5 bases). V gave up 0 bases and J gave up 2 bases, with 9 bases separating them. The CDR3 consists of 14 residues. CDR1 is SGDLS, CDR2 YYNGEE, per germline.